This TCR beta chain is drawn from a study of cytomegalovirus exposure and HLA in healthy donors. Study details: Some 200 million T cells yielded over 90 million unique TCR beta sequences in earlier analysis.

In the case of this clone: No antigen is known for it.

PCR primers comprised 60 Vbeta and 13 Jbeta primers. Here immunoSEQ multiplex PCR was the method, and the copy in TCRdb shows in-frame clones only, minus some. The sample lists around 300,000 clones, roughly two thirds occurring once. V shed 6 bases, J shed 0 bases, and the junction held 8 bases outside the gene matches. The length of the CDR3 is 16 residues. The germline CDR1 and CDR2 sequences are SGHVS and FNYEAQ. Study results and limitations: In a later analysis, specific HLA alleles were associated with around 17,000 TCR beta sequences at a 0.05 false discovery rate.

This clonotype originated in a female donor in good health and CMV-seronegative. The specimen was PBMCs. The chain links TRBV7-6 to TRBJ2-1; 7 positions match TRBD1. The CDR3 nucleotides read TGTGCCAGCAGGGACAGGACTTACGGCTCCTACAATGAGCAGTTCTTC. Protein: CASRDRTYGSYNEQFF.